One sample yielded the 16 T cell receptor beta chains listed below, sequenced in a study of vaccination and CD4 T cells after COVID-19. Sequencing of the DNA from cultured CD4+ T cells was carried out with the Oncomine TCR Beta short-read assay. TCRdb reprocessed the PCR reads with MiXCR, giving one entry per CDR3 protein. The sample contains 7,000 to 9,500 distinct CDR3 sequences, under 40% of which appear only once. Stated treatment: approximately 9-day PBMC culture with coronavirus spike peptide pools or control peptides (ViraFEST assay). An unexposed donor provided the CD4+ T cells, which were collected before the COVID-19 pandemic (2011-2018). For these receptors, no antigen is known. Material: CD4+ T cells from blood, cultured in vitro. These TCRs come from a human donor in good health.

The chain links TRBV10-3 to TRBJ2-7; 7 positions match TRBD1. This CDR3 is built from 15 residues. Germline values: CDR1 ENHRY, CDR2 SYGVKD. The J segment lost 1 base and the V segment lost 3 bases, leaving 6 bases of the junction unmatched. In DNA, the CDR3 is TGTGCCATCAGTGAAACGGGACAGTTATCCTACGAGCAGTACTTC. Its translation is CAISETGQLSYEQYF.

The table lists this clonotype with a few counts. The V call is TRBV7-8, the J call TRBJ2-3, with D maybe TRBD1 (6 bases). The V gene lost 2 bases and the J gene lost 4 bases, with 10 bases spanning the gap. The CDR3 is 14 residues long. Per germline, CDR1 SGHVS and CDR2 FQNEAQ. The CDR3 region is CASSLSGVADTQYF. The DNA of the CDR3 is TGTGCCAGCAGCTTATCAGGGGTCGCAGATACGCAGTATTTT.

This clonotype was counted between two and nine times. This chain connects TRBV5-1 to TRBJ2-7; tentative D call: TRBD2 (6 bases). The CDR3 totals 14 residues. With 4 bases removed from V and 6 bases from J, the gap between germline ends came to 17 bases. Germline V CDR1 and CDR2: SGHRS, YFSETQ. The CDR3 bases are TGCGCCAGCAGCGGCGGGACGGCCGTCGGCGAGCAGTACTTC. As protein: CASSGGTAVGEQYF. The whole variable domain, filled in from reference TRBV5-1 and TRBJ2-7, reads KAGVTQTPRYLIKTRGQQVTLSCSPISGHRSVSWYQQTPGQGLQFLFEYFSETQRNKGNFPGRFSGRQFSNSRSEMNVSTLELGDSALYLCASSGGTAVGEQYFGPGTRLTVT.

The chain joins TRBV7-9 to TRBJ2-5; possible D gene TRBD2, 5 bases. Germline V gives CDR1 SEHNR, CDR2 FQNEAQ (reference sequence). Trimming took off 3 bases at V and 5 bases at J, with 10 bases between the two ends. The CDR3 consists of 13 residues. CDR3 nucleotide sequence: TGTGCCAGCAGCTTTGAGGGTTCCGAGACCCAGTACTTC. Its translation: CASSFEGSETQYF.

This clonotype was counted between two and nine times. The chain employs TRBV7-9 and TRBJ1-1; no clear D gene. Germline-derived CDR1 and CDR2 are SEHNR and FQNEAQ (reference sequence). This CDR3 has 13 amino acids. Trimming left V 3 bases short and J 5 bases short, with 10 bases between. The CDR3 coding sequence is TGTGCCAGCAGCTTTGAGGCGAAAACTGAAGCTTTCTTT. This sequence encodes CASSFEAKTEAFF.

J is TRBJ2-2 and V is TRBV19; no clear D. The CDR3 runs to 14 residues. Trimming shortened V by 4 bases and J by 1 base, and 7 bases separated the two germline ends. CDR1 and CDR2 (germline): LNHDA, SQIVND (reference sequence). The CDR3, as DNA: TGTGCCAGTAGTACCGTGGGGAACACCGGGGAGCTGTTTTTT. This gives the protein CASSTVGNTGELFF. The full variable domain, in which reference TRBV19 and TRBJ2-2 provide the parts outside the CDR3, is DGGITQSPKYLFRKEGQNVTLSCEQNLNHDAMYWYRQDPGQGLRLIYYSQIVNDFQKGDIAEGYSVSREKKESFPLTVTSAQKNPTAFYLCASSTVGNTGELFFGEGSRLTVL.

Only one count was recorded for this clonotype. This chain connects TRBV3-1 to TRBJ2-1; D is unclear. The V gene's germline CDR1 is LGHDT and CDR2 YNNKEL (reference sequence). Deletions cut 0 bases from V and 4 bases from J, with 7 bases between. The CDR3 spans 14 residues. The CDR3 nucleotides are TGTGCCAGCAGCCAAGAAGGAGAGTACAATGAGCAGTTCTTC. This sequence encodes CASSQEGEYNEQFF.

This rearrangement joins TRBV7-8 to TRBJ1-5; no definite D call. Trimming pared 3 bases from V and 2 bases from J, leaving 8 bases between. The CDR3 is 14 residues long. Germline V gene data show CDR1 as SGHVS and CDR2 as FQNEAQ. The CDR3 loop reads CASSLREGNQPQHF. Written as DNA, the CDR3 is TGTGCCAGCAGCTTGCGGGAGGGCAATCAGCCCCAGCATTTT.

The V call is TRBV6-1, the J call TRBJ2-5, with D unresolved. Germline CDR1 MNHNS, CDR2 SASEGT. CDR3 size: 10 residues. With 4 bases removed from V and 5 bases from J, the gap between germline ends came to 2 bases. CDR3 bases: TGTGCCAGCAGTGGGGAGACCCAGTACTTC. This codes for CASSGETQYF.

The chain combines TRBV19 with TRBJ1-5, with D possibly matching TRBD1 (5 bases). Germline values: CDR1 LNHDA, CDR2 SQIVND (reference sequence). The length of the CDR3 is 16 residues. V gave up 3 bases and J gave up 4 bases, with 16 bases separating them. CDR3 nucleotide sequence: TGTGCCAGTAGTATTTGGGGGTACGGACTTAATCAGCCCCAGCATTTT. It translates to CASSIWGYGLNQPQHF.

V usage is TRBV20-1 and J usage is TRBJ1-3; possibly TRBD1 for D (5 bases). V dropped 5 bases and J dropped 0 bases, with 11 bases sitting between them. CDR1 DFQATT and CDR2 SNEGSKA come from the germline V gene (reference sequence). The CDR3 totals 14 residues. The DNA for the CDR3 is TGCAGTGCTCGACAGACAAGCTCTGGAAACACCATATATTTT. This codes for CSARQTSSGNTIYF.

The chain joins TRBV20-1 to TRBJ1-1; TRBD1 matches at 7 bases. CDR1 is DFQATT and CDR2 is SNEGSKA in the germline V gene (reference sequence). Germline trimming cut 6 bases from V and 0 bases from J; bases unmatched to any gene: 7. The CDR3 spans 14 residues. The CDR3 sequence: CSAQTGLMNTEAFF. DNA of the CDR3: TGCAGTGCCCAGACAGGGTTGATGAACACTGAAGCTTTCTTT.

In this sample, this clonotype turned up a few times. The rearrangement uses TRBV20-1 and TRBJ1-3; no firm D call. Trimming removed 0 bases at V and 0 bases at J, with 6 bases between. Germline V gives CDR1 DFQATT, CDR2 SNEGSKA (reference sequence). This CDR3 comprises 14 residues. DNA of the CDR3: TGCAGTGCTAGAGACACTCACTCTGGAAACACCATATATTTT. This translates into CSARDTHSGNTIYF.

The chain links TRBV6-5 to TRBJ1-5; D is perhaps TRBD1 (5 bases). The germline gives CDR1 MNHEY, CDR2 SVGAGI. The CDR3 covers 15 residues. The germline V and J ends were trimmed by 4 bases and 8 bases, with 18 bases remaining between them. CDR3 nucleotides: TGTGCCAGCAGTTCTGGGACGGTCTATTTCAAGCCCCAGCATTTT. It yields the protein CASSSGTVYFKPQHF.

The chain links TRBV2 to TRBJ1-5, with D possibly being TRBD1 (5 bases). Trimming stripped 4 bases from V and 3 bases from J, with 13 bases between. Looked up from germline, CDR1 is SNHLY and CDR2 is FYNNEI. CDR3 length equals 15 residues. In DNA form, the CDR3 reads TGTGCCAGCAGTGTTGGCAGGGAGGTCAATCAGCCCCAGCATTTT. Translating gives CASSVGREVNQPQHF.

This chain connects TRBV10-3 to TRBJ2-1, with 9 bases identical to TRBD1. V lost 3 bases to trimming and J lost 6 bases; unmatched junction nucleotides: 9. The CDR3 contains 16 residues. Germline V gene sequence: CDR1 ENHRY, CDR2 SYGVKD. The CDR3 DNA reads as TGTGCCATCAGTGATGGGACAGGGAGTGATTTCAATGAGCAGTTCTTC. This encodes CAISDGTGSDFNEQFF.